Below are 22 T cell receptor beta chains sequenced from a single sample in a study of cytomegalovirus exposure and HLA in healthy donors. PCR employed 60 Vbeta and 13 Jbeta primers. Generated by immunoSEQ multiplex PCR, the TCRdb table keeps only in-frame clones and is missing some. The sample lists about 200,000 clones; approximately 80% were seen once. The material sequenced was PBMCs. The receptor set was obtained from a man aged 25 to 45 in good health and CMV-seronegative.

In this sample, this clone turned up a few times. The chain carries TRBV10-3 and TRBJ2-5, with 7 bases that match TRBD2. Germline V gives CDR1 ENHRY, CDR2 SYGVKD. Unmatched junction bases numbered 4, after V lost 2 bases and J lost 7 bases. This CDR3 region has 13 residues. DNA for the CDR3: TGTGCCATCAGTGAGGGCAGGGAGGGGACCCAGTACTTC. Protein: CAISEGREGTQYF.

The chain carries TRBV5-1 and TRBJ2-1; 8 bases agree with TRBD2. The CDR3 sequence is 16 residues long. V dropped 4 bases and J dropped 0; count of bases not matched to a gene: 6. Germline CDR1 and CDR2: SGHRS and YFSETQ. CDR3 amino acids: CASSPLAGSSYNEQFF. The CDR3 DNA reads as TGCGCCAGCAGCCCCTTAGCGGGGAGCTCCTACAATGAGCAGTTCTTC.

CDR3 coding DNA: TGCGCCAGCAGCCGGACTAGCGGGGGCACAGATACGCAGTATTTT. It specifies CASSRTSGGTDTQYF. The chain is built from TRBV4-1 and TRBJ2-3, with 12 positions matching TRBD2. Trimming removed 4 bases from V and 1 base from J; junction bases left unmatched: 0. From germline, CDR1 is MGHRA and CDR2 YSYEKL. The CDR3 is made up of 15 amino acids.

The V gene is TRBV10-3, the J gene TRBJ2-1; maybe TRBD2 (5 bases). Looked up from germline, CDR1 is ENHRY and CDR2 is SYGVKD. The CDR3 consists of 12 residues. V lost 5 bases and J lost 5, with 7 bases in between. CDR3 amino acids: CAISYGDNEQFF. Here the CDR3 DNA reads TGTGCCATCAGTTACGGGGACAATGAGCAGTTCTTC.

The rearrangement joins TRBV5-4 to TRBJ2-5, with 9 bases lining up with TRBD1. The CDR3 consists of 14 residues. After removal of 4 bases from V and 5 bases from J, the junction contained 6 bases not matched to a gene. CDR1 SGHNT and CDR2 YYREEE come from the germline V gene (reference sequence). The CDR3 loop reads CASSPQGAQETQYF. The DNA for the CDR3 is TGTGCCAGCAGCCCACAGGGGGCGCAGGAGACCCAGTACTTC.

This clone was seen more than once but under ten times. The chain recombines TRBV5-4 with TRBJ2-7, with 13 bases lining up with TRBD2. CDR1 and CDR2 from the germline V gene are SGHNT and YYREEE (reference sequence). The CDR3 is 16 residues long. V shed 1 base, J shed 7 bases, and the junction held 8 bases outside the gene matches. CDR3 nucleotide sequence: TGTGCCAGCAGCTTGCCCCGGACTAGCGGGGGACGTGAGCAGTACTTC. Amino acid sequence: CASSLPRTSGGREQYF.

The gene calls are TRBV15 and TRBJ2-7; 9 nucleotides match TRBD2. The CDR3 consists of 16 residues. The germline CDR1 and CDR2 sequences are LNHNV and YYDKDF (reference sequence). J was trimmed by 0 bases and V by 5 bases; bases with no gene match: 8. Written as DNA, the CDR3 is TGTGCCACCAGCCGCGACTTAGCGGGGGTCTCCTACGAGCAGTACTTC. Its translation: CATSRDLAGVSYEQYF. Filled out from reference TRBV15 and TRBJ2-7, the complete variable domain reads DAMVIQNPRYQVTQFGKPVTLSCSQTLNHNVMYWYQQKSSQAPKLLFHYYDKDFNNEADTPDNFQSRRPNTSFCFLDIRSPGLGDTAMYLCATSRDLAGVSYEQYFGPGTRLTVT.

CDR3 loop: CASRRLNTEAFF. The CDR3 coding sequence is TGTGCCAGCAGGCGCCTCAACACTGAAGCTTTCTTT. V is TRBV5-6 and J is TRBJ1-1; D not certain. Between the trimmed V and J ends, which lost 5 bases and 2 bases, there was a span of 7 bases. The CDR3 has 12 amino acids. Germline CDR1 SGHDT, CDR2 YYEEEE.

This chain joins TRBV19 and TRBJ1-5; D unclear. The germline CDR1 and CDR2 sequences are LNHDA and SQIVND (reference sequence). Trimming took off 2 bases at V and 4 bases at J, with 15 bases between the two ends. This CDR3 region has 16 residues. As DNA, the CDR3 is TGTGCCAGTAGTATAAGCGCGGGGTTTGGAAATCAGCCCCAGCATTTT. It encodes CASSISAGFGNQPQHF.

The sample holds a few counts of this clone. The chain uses TRBV28 and TRBJ2-2; unclear D gene. CDR1 is MDHEN and CDR2 is SYDVKM in the germline V gene. Trimming pared 1 base from V and 1 base from J, leaving 7 bases between. CDR3 length: 15 amino acids. The CDR3: CASSLYRENTGELFF. CDR3 DNA: TGTGCCAGCAGTTTATACCGAGAGAACACCGGGGAGCTGTTTTTT.

The V and J genes are TRBV9 and TRBJ1-1; 8 bases line up with TRBD1. The CDR3 sequence is 15 residues long. V shed 0 bases and J 7 bases; nucleotides not matched to a gene: 8. Germline V gene data show CDR1 as SGDLS and CDR2 as YYNGEE. The CDR3 loop is CASSVAGQGTGEAFF. In DNA form, the CDR3 reads TGTGCCAGCAGCGTAGCCGGTCAGGGGACAGGTGAAGCTTTCTTT.

This chain's CDR3 is CASSISGTGEYEQYF. The CDR3 DNA is TGTGCCAGTAGTATTAGCGGGACAGGGGAGTACGAGCAGTACTTC. V and J are TRBV19 and TRBJ2-7; 10 bases are a match to TRBD1. CDR1 is LNHDA, CDR2 SQIVND, per germline (reference sequence). V shed 3 bases and J 4 bases; nucleotides not matched to a gene: 6. The CDR3 extends over 15 amino acids.

The rearrangement uses TRBV27 and TRBJ1-5; a possible D gene is TRBD1 (6 bases). The germline V gene has CDR1 MNHEY and CDR2 SMNVEV (reference sequence). The CDR3 runs to 15 residues. V lost 2 bases and J 3 bases, leaving 11 bases between the germline ends. The DNA for the CDR3 is TGTGCCAGCAGTTTAATCGGACAGAACAATCAGCCCCAGCATTTT. Translated: CASSLIGQNNQPQHF.

The chain carries TRBV4-1 and TRBJ2-7; 9 nucleotides agree with TRBD1. In germline, CDR1 is MGHRA, CDR2 YSYEKL. This CDR3 is 14 amino acids long. The J segment lost 6 bases and the V segment lost 0 bases, leaving 3 bases of the junction unmatched. CDR3 in amino acids: CASSQEQGASEQYF. CDR3 DNA: TGCGCCAGCAGCCAAGAACAGGGGGCCTCCGAGCAGTACTTC.

Concerning this clone itself: The sample carries other DNA sequences with the same CDR3. V is TRBV15 and J is TRBJ2-1; D remains ambiguous. Germline V lookup: CDR1 LNHNV, CDR2 YYDKDF (reference sequence). The CDR3 loop spans 13 amino acids. V shed 1 base and J shed 4 bases, with 5 bases lying between them. The CDR3 region is CATSRALYNEQFF. The CDR3 DNA reads TGTGCCACCAGCAGAGCACTTTACAATGAGCAGTTCTTC.

This clone was detected only a few times. This chain links TRBV18 with TRBJ2-1, with TRBD2 identical over 7 bases. CDR3 size: 14 residues. CDR1 and CDR2 (germline): KGHSH, LQKENI. V gave up 2 bases and J gave up 8 bases; unmatched junction bases: 6. CDR3 amino acids: CASSPSAGSHEQFF. Here the CDR3 DNA reads TGTGCCAGCTCACCATCAGCGGGGTCCCATGAGCAGTTCTTC. The full variable domain, rest sourced from reference TRBV18 and TRBJ2-1, is NAGVMQNPRHLVRRRGQEARLRCSPMKGHSHVYWYRQLPEEGLKFMVYLQKENIIDESGMPKERFSAEFPKEGPSILRIQQVVRGDSAAYFCASSPSAGSHEQFFGPGTRLTVL.

The chain employs TRBV7-9 and TRBJ2-3; D is undetermined. This CDR3 comprises 13 residues. Trimming left V 0 bases short and J 4 bases short, with 5 bases between. Germline V gene data show CDR1 as SEHNR and CDR2 as FQNEAQ (reference sequence). The CDR3 protein is CASSLAEPDTQYF. The CDR3 DNA reads as TGTGCCAGCAGCTTAGCCGAGCCAGATACGCAGTATTTT.

This clone showed up just once. The chain carries TRBV4-1 and TRBJ2-2; TRBD1 matches at 10 bases. Per the germline V gene, CDR1 is MGHRA and CDR2 is YSYEKL. This CDR3 contains 15 residues. V dropped 6 bases and J dropped 4; count of bases not matched to a gene: 5. This CDR3 is CASRAGTGATGELFF. CDR3 nucleotides: TGCGCCAGCAGAGCCGGGACAGGGGCCACCGGGGAGCTGTTTTTT.

The chain is built from TRBV7-3 and TRBJ2-3, with 12 bases matching TRBD2. This CDR3 has 16 residues. Trimming at V came to 1 base and at J to 1 base, leaving 0 bases not matched to a gene. The germline V gene encodes CDR1 SGHTA and CDR2 FQGTGA. CDR3 protein: CASSLRLAGGTDTQYF. The DNA of the CDR3 is TGTGCCAGCAGCTTAAGACTAGCGGGGGGCACAGATACGCAGTATTTT.

This clone showed up just a few times. This chain uses TRBV28 with TRBJ1-2; maybe TRBD1 (6 bases). In germline, CDR1 is MDHEN, CDR2 SYDVKM. The CDR3 extends over 15 amino acids. The ends were cut back, 6 bases at V and 1 base at J, with 15 bases in the middle. The CDR3 DNA sequence: TGTGCCAGCAGACAATCCACAGGGATTAACTATGGCTACACCTTC. As protein: CASRQSTGINYGYTF.

V usage is TRBV10-1 and J usage is TRBJ2-5; 10 nucleotides match TRBD2. This CDR3 is 17 amino acids long. Unmatched junction bases numbered 14, after V lost 6 bases and J lost 4 bases. The germline V gene has CDR1 WNHNN and CDR2 SYGVQD (reference sequence). In nucleotides, the CDR3 is TGCGCCAGCAGCCCCTGGTCAAGCGGGGGGGTCAGAGAGACCCAGTACTTC. Protein sequence: CASSPWSSGGVRETQYF.

The CDR3 coding sequence is TGCGCCAGCAGCCGTAGTGGTGGGACAGGGGAAGAGACCCAGTACTTC. Its translation: CASSRSGGTGEETQYF. The chain has TRBV4-3 and TRBJ2-5, with 10 positions matching TRBD1. V shed 4 bases and J 3 bases; nucleotides not matched to a gene: 8. In germline, CDR1 is LGHNA, CDR2 YSLEER. The CDR3 has 16 residues.